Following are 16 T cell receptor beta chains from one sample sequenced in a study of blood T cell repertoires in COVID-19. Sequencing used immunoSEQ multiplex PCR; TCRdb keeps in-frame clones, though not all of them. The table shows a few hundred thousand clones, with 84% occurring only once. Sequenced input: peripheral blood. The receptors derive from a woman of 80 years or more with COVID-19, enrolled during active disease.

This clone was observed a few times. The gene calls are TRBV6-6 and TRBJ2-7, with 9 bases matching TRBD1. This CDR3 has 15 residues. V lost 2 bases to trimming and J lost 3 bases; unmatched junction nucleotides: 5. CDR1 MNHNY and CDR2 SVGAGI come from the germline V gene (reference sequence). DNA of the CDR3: TGTGCCAGCAGTTACGAAAGGACAGGGGTCTACGAGCAGTACGTC. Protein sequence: CASSYERTGVYEQYV.

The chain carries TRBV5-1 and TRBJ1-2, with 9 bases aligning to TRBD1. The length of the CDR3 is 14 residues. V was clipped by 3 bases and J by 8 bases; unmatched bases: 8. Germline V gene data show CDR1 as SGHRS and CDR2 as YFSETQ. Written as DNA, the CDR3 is TGCGCCAGCAGCTCGACGGGACAGGGAGAAGGCTACACCTTC. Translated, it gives CASSSTGQGEGYTF.

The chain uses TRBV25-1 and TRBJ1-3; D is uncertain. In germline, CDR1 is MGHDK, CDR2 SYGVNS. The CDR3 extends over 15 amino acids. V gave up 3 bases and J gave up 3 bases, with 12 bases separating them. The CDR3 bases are TGTGCCAGCAGTGAGGGCGGACTCGGTGGAAACACCATATATTTT. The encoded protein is CASSEGGLGGNTIYF.

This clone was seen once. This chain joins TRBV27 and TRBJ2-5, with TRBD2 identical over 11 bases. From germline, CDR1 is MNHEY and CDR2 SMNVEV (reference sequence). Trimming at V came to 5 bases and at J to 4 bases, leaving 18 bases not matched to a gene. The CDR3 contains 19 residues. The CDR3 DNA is TGTGCCAGCAGTAAAGATCCGACCCCTAGCGGGGGGAGGGTAGAGACCCAGTACTTC. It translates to CASSKDPTPSGGRVETQYF.

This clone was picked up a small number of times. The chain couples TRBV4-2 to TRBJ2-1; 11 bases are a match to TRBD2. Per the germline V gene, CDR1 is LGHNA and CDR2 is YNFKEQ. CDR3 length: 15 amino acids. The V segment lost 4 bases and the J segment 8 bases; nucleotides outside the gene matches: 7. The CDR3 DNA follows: TGTGCCAGCAGCCCAGGGACTAGCGGTGCCGATGAGCAGTTCTTC. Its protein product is CASSPGTSGADEQFF.

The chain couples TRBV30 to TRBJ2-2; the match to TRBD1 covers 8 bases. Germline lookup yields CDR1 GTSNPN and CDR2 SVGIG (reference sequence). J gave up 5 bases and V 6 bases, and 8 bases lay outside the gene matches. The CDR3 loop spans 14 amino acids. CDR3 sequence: CACSGGLGTGELFF. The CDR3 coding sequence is TGTGCCTGTTCAGGGGGCTTAGGGACCGGGGAGCTGTTTTTT.

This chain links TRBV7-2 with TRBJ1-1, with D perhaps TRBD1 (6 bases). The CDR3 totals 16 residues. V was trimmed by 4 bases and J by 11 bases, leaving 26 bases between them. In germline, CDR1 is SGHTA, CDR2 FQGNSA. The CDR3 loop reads CASSSPWGRGTPSAFF. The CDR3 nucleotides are TGTGCCAGCAGCTCCCCTTGGGGCAGGGGAACCCCCTCGGCTTTCTTT. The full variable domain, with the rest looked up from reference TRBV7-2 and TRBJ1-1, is GAGVSQSPSNKVTEKGKDVELRCDPISGHTALYWYRQSLGQGLEFLIYFQGNSAPDKSGLPSDRFSAERTGGSVSTLTIQRTQQEDSAVYLCASSSPWGRGTPSAFFGQGTRLTVV.

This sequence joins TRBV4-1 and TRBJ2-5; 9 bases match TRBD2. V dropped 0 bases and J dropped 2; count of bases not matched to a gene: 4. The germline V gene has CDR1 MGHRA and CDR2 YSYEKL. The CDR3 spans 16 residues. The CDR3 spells CASSQEAGGMQETQYF. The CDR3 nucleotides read TGCGCCAGCAGCCAAGAGGCGGGGGGGATGCAAGAGACCCAGTACTTC.

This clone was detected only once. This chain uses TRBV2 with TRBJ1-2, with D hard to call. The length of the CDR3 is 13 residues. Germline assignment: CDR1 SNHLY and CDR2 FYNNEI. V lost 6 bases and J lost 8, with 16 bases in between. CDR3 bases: TGTGCCAGCAGGGGCGGAGGGTTGGGAGGCTACACCTTC. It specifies CASRGGGLGGYTF.

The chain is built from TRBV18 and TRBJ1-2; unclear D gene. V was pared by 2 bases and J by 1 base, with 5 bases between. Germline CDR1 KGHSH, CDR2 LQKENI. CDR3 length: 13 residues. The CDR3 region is CASSPAVNYGYTF. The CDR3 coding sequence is TGTGCCAGCTCACCAGCGGTTAACTATGGCTACACCTTC. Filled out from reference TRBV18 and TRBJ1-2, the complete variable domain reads NAGVMQNPRHLVRRRGQEARLRCSPMKGHSHVYWYRQLPEEGLKFMVYLQKENIIDESGMPKERFSAEFPKEGPSILRIQQVVRGDSAAYFCASSPAVNYGYTFGSGTRLTVV.

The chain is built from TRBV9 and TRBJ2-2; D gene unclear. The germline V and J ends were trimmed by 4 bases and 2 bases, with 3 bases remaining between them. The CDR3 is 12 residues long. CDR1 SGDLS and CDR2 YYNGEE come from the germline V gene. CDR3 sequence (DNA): TGTGCCAGCAGCCTCAACACCGGGGAGCTGTTTTTT. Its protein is CASSLNTGELFF.

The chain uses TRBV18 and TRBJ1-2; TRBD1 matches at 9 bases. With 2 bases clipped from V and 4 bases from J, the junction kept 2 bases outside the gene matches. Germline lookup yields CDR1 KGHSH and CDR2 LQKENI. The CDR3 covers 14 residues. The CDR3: CASSPNRGLYGYTF. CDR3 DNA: TGTGCCAGCTCACCAAACAGGGGGCTCTATGGCTACACCTTC.

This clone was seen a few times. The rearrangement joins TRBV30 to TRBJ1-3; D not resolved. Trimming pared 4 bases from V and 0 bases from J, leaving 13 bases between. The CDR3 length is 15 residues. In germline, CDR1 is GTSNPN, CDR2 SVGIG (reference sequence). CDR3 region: CAWKPNTISGNTIYF. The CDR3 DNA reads TGTGCCTGGAAGCCCAATACCATCTCTGGAAACACCATATATTTT.

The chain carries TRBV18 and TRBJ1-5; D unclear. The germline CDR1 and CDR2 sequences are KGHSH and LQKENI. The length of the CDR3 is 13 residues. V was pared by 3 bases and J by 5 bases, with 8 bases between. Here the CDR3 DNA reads TGTGCCAGCTCACCTGACACTTATCAGCCCCAGCATTTT. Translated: CASSPDTYQPQHF. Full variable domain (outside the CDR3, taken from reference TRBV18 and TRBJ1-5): NAGVMQNPRHLVRRRGQEARLRCSPMKGHSHVYWYRQLPEEGLKFMVYLQKENIIDESGMPKERFSAEFPKEGPSILRIQQVVRGDSAAYFCASSPDTYQPQHFGDGTRLSIL.

The CDR3 DNA reads TGTGCCACGTCGGGCCCAGGGGTCAATGAGCAGTTCTTC. It is translated as CATSGPGVNEQFF. J is TRBJ2-1 and V is TRBV10-3; maybe TRBD1 (6 bases). In germline, CDR1 is ENHRY, CDR2 SYGVKD. The CDR3 loop spans 13 amino acids. The V end was cut by 10 bases, the J end by 6 bases, with 16 bases between.

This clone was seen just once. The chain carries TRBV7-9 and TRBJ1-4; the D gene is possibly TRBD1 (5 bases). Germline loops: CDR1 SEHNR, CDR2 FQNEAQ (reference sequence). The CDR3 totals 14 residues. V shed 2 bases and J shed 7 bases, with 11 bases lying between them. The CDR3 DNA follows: TGTGCCAGCAGCTTACTCGGCGGGGGTGAAAAACTGTTTTTT. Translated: CASSLLGGGEKLFF. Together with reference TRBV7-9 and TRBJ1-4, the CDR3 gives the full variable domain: DTGVSQNPRHKITKRGQNVTFRCDPISEHNRLYWYRQTLGQGPEFLTYFQNEAQLEKSRLLSDRFSAERPKGSFSTLEIQRTEQGDSAMYLCASSLLGGGEKLFFGSGTQLSVL.